These T cell receptor beta chains were read from a single sample in a study of OX40 agonist ivuxolimab in advanced cancers. Some clones are missing from TCRdb's copy, which holds only in-frame ones; the method was immunoSEQ multiplex PCR. The sample has tens of thousands of clones, 80% to 90% seen once. The sequences come from CD4+ or CD8+ T cells sorted from blood, collected in a trial of the OX40 agonist ivuxolimab. The receptors were gathered from an adult with an advanced solid tumor such as melanoma, head and neck, liver or kidney cancer. Both conserved end residues are part of each CDR3. The order of the fields is V gene, CDR3 protein.

TRBV7-3	CASSAGGAGVYNEQFF
TRBV19	CASETLGGRPGNTIYF
TRBV10-1	CASRFQTGGVSNQPQHF
TRBV28	CASSLPSGTVRVRNTEAFF
TRBV5-6	CASSYRIETQYF
TRBV9	CASSALDRSSPLHF
TRBV28	CASSPDMNTEAFF
TRBV19	CASSIRESAEAFF
TRBV5-1	CASSKTRTYEQYF
TRBV6-5	CASSYTGRAQPEQFF
TRBV27	CASSRQGTATNEKLFF
TRBV6-1	CASSEADGRSNYGYTF
TRBV6-1	CASSPERVAYEQYF
TRBV19	CASSIAGFDQPQHF
TRBV30	CAWSDSHYGYTF
TRBV2	CASSGSMYNEQFF
TRBV30	CAWSARLEVYNEQFF
TRBV9	CASSAGTSLNTEAFF
TRBV6-5	CASSYLRTGGGYGYTF
TRBV13	CASSPVLTGELFF
TRBV5-1	CASSVTGPTGELFF
TRBV11-2	CASSSLGTPQETQYF
TRBV18	CASSPGREETQYF
TRBV7-8	CASSLAIGLNEQFF
TRBV5-1	CASSLVPSGRAEGKTQYF
TRBV30	CAWSKRPDRVETQYF
TRBV7-2	CASSLLFGGGEQYF
TRBV10-2	CASSYGTGGGNQPQHF
TRBV19	CATRGQGNYGYTF
TRBV10-3	CATGGLAGGPSYEQYF
TRBV18	CASSPGQATYEQYF
TRBV7-9	CASSAATGSISGNTIYF
TRBV21-1	CASSAVSGTGGAREQYF
TRBV9	CASSLGRLQNTDTQYF
TRBV4-3	CASSQDQGSGYTF
TRBV25-1	CASSTGTFSEAFF
TRBV27	CASSFLGTGRSGANVLTF
TRBV5-1	CASSEAGATEAFF
TRBV2	CASSLILSGSSSYNEQFF
TRBV19	CASLEGQRYTEAFF
TRBV7-9	CASSLAASGSSYNEQFF